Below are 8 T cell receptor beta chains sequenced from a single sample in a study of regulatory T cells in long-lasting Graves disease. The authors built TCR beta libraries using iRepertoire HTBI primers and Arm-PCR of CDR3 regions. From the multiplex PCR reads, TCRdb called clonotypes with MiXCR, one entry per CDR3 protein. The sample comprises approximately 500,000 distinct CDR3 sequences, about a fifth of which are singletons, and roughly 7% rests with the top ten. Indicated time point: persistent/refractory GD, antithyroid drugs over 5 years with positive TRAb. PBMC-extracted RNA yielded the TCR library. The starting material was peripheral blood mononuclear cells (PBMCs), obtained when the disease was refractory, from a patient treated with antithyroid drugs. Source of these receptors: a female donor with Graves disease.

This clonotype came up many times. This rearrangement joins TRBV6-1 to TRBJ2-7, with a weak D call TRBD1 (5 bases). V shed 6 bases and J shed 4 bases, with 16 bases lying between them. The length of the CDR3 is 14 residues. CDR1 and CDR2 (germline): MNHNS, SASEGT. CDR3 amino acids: CASRYQGGPYEQYF. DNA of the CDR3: TGTGCCAGCAGATACCAGGGTGGGCCTTACGAGCAGTACTTC.

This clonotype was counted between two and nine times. Here the CDR3 DNA reads TGTGCCAGCAGCTTCCTGCAGGAGGGTAACATTCAGTACTTC. Its protein is CASSFLQEGNIQYF. This chain links TRBV5-8 with TRBJ2-4, with D possibly being TRBD2 (6 bases). The germline V gene encodes CDR1 SGHTS and CDR2 YDEGEE. Trimming cost V 2 bases and J 7 bases, with 13 bases left between them. This CDR3 has 14 residues.

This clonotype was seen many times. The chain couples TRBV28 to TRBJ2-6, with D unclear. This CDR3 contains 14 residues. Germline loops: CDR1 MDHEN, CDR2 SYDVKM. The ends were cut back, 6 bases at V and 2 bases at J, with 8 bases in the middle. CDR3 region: CASRMRTGANVLTF. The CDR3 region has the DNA TGTGCCAGCAGGATGCGAACTGGGGCCAACGTCCTGACTTTC. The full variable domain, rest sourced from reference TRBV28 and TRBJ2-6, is DVKVTQSSRYLVKRTGEKVFLECVQDMDHENMFWYRQDPGLGLRLIYFSYDVKMKEKGDIPEGYSVSREKKERFSLILESASTNQTSMYLCASRMRTGANVLTFGAGSRLTVL.

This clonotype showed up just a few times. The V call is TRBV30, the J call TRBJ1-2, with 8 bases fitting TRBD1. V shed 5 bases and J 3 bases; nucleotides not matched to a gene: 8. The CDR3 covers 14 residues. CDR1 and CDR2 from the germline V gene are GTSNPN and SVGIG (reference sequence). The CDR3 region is CAWRRQGSDYGYTF. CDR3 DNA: TGTGCCTGGCGGCGACAGGGGTCGGACTATGGCTACACCTTC.

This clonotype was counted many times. The CDR3 loop reads CASSGTGQSSYNSPLHF. The CDR3 DNA reads TGTGCCAGCAGTGGCACGGGACAAAGCTCCTATAATTCACCCCTCCACTTT. V is TRBV12-3 or TRBV12-4 and J is TRBJ1-6; weak D call: TRBD1 (6 bases). This CDR3 has 17 residues. Trimming pared 5 bases from V and 0 bases from J, leaving 14 bases between.

In nucleotides, the CDR3 is TGTGCCAGCAGCGGGCCCAGGCACACTGAAGCTTTCTTT. Its protein product is CASSGPRHTEAFF. The V call is TRBV9, the J call TRBJ1-1; D unclear. The germline V gene encodes CDR1 SGDLS and CDR2 YYNGEE. CDR3 length equals 13 residues. Deletions cut 3 bases from V and 3 bases from J, with 9 bases between.

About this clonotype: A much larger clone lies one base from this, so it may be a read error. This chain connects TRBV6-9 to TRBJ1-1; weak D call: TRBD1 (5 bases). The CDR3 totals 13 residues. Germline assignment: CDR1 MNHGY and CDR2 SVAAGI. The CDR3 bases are TGTGCCAGCAGTTCCCCAGGGCCCACTGGAGCTTTCTTT. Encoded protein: CASSSPGPTGAFF.

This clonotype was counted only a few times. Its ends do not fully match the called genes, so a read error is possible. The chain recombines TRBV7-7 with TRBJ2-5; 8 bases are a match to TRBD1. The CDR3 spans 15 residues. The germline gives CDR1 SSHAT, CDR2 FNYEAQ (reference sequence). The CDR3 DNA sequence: TGTGCTAGCAGCTTAGTAACAGGGGGAGTTGAGACCCAGTACTTC. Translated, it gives CASSLVTGGVETQYF.